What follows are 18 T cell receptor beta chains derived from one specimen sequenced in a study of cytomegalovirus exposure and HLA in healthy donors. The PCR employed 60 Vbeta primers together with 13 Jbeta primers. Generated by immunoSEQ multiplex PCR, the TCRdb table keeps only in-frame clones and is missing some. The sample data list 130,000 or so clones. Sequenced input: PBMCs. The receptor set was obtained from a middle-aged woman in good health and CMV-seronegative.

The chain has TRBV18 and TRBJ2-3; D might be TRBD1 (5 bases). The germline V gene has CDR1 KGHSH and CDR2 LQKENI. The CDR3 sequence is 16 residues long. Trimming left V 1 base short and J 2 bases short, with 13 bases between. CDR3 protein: CASSPLRSGHTDTQYF. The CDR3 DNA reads TGTGCCAGCTCACCACTTCGTTCAGGGCACACAGATACGCAGTATTTT. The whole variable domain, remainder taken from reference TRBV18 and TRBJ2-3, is NAGVMQNPRHLVRRRGQEARLRCSPMKGHSHVYWYRQLPEEGLKFMVYLQKENIIDESGMPKERFSAEFPKEGPSILRIQQVVRGDSAAYFCASSPLRSGHTDTQYFGPGTRLTVL.

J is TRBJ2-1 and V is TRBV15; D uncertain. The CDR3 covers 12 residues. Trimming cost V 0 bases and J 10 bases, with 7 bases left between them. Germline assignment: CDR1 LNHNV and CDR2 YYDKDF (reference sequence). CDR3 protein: CATSRDGGEQFF. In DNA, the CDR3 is TGTGCCACCAGCAGAGATGGCGGAGAGCAGTTCTTC.

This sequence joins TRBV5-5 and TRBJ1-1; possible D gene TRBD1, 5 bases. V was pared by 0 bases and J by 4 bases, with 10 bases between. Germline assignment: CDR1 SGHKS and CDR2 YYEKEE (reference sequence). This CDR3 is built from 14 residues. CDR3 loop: CASSLAGLSTEAFF. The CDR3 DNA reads TGTGCCAGCAGCTTGGCGGGACTTAGCACTGAAGCTTTCTTT.

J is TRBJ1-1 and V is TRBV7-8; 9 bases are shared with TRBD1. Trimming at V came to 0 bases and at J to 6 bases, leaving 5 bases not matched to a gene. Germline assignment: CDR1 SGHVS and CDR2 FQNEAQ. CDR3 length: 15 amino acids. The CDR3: CASSLAQGAWAEAFF. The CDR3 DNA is TGTGCCAGCAGCTTAGCACAGGGGGCTTGGGCTGAAGCTTTCTTT.

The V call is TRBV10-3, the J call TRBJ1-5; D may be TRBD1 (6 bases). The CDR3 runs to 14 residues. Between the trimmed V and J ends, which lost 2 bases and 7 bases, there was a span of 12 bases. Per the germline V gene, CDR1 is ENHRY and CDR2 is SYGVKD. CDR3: CAISERTDPQPQHF. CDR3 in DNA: TGTGCCATCAGTGAGAGGACAGATCCCCAGCCCCAGCATTTT.

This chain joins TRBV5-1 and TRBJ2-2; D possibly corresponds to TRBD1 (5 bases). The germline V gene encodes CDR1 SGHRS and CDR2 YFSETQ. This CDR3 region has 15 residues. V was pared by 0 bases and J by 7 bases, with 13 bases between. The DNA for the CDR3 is TGCGCCAGCAGCTTGGCCAGGGCCGGCGGCGGGGAGCTGTTTTTT. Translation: CASSLARAGGGELFF.

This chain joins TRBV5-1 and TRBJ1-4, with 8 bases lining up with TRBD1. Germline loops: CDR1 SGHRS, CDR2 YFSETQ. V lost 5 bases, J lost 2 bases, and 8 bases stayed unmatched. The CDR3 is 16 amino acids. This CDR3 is CASSSQGGMTNEKLFF. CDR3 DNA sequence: TGCGCCAGCAGTTCACAGGGGGGAATGACTAATGAAAAACTGTTTTTT. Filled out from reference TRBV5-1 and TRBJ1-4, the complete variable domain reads KAGVTQTPRYLIKTRGQQVTLSCSPISGHRSVSWYQQTPGQGLQFLFEYFSETQRNKGNFPGRFSGRQFSNSRSEMNVSTLELGDSALYLCASSSQGGMTNEKLFFGSGTQLSVL.

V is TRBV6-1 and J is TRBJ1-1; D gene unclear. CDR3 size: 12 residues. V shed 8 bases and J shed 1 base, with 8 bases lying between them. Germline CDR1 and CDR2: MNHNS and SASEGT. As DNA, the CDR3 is TGTGCCAGCGAGCGGCGGAACACTGAAGCTTTCTTT. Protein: CASERRNTEAFF.

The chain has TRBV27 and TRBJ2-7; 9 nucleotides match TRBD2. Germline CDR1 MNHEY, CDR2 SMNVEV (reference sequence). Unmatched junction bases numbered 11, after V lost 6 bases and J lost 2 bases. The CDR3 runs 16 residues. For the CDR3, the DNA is TGTGCCAGCAGCCCCCGGCCAGCGGGGGGTACCTACGAGCAGTACGTC. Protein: CASSPRPAGGTYEQYV.

The CDR3: CASRLRDTGNTEAFF. The CDR3 DNA is TGTGCCAGCAGATTAAGGGACACAGGGAACACTGAAGCTTTCTTT. The chain joins TRBV6-1 to TRBJ1-1, with D possibly being TRBD1 (6 bases). CDR3 length equals 15 residues. The ends were cut back, 6 bases at V and 1 base at J, with 15 bases in the middle. From germline, CDR1 is MNHNS and CDR2 SASEGT.

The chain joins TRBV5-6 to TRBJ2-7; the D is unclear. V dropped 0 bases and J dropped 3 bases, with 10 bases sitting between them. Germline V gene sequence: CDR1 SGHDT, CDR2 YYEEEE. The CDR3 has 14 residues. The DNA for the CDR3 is TGTGCCAGCAGCTTGGCCTCGGAGATCTACGAGCAGTACGTC. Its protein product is CASSLASEIYEQYV.

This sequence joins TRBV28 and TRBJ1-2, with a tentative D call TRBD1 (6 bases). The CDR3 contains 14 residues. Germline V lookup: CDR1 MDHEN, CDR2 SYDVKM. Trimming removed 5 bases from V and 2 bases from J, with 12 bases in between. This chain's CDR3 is CASSPRQGNYGYTF. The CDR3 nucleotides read TGTGCCAGCAGTCCCCGCCAGGGGAACTATGGCTACACCTTC.

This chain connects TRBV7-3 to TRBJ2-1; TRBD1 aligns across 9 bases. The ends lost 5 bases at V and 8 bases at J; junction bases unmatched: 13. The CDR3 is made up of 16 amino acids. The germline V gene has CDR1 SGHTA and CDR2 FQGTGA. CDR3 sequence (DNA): TGTGCCAGCAGCGAGGTGGACAGGGGTGATGGGCATGAGCAGTTCTTC. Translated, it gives CASSEVDRGDGHEQFF.

CDR3 sequence reads: CASSMGLALDIQYF. CDR3 nucleotide sequence: TGTGCCAGTAGTATGGGACTAGCCCTAGACATTCAGTACTTC. The chain uses TRBV19 and TRBJ2-4, with 9 nucleotides matching TRBD2. V lost 3 bases to trimming and J lost 8 bases; unmatched junction nucleotides: 5. The V gene's germline CDR1 is LNHDA and CDR2 SQIVND (reference sequence). This CDR3 comprises 14 residues.

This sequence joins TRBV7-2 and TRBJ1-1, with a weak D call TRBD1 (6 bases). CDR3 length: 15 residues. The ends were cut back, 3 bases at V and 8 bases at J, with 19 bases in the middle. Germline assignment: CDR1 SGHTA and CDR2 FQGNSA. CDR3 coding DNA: TGTGCCAGCAGCTTTCCGACAGGCGGCGTCGGGGAAGCTTTCTTT. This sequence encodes CASSFPTGGVGEAFF.

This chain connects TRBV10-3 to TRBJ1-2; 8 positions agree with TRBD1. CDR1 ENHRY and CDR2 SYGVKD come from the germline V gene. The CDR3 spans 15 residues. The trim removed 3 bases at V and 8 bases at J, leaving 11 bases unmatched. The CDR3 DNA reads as TGTGCCATCAGTGACCCGTCTCAGGGGGCTCGGGGCTACACCTTC. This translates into CAISDPSQGARGYTF.

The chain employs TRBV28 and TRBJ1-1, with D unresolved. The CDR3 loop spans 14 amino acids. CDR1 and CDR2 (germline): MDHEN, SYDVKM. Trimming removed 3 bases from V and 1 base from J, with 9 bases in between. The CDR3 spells CASSFQEENTEAFF. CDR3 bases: TGTGCCAGCAGTTTTCAAGAGGAGAACACTGAAGCTTTCTTT.

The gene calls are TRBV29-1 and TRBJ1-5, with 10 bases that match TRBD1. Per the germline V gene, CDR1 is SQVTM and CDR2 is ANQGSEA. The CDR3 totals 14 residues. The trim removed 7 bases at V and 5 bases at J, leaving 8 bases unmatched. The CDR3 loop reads CSARTGGSDQPQHF. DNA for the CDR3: TGCAGCGCCAGGACAGGGGGAAGTGATCAGCCCCAGCATTTT.